This is a list of T cell receptor beta chains from one sample in a study of beta chain features in type 1 diabetes. TCRdb's table, derived via immunoSEQ multiplex PCR, lists solely in-frame clones and lacks some. This table has some 250,000 clones, 11% appearing once. Input material: naive CD4+ T cells from blood. The receptors were sampled from a man under 40 with type 1 diabetes. Each CDR3 is given with its conserved first and last residue. A D gene is named only where the DNA matches it firmly. The size field is filled for only some rows; it gives once, few, many or a size class.

D gene,V gene,clone size,J gene,CDR3 protein
-,TRBV2,few,TRBJ2-4,CASSNREMAKNIQYF
TRBD2,TRBV10-3,-,TRBJ2-1,CAISSSGGPVDEQFF
TRBD1,TRBV2,-,TRBJ1-1,CASARQGPNTEAFF
TRBD2,TRBV4-3,-,TRBJ2-2,CASTTNPLAGGLAGELFF
-,TRBV5-1,-,TRBJ1-1,CASSWDIMGPEAFF
-,TRBV4-2,few,TRBJ2-7,CASSLPGDTYEQYF
TRBD2,TRBV11-2,-,TRBJ2-1,CASSPGTSGAYSYNEQFF
-,TRBV5-6,-,TRBJ2-2,CASSLDFRGASGELFF
-,TRBV9,-,TRBJ2-1,CASSGGDGASYNEQFF
-,TRBV7-2,-,TRBJ2-1,CASSFFPQGYNEQFF
-,TRBV4-3,-,TRBJ2-3,CASSPRLGTDTQYF
-,TRBV30,-,TRBJ1-5,CAWSRDTTSEPQHF
-,TRBV5-1,few,TRBJ1-5,CASSLTGPNQPQHF
TRBD1,TRBV5-4,few,TRBJ2-7,CASSLRTGVAYEQYF
TRBD1,TRBV28,few,TRBJ1-5,CASTSGQGNQPQHF
TRBD1,TRBV30,-,TRBJ2-7,CACKGGQGDSYEQYF
TRBD1,TRBV27,-,TRBJ1-2,CASSLSIPGQGYGYTF
-,TRBV21-1,-,TRBJ1-1,CASSRHRGQEVNTEAFF
-,TRBV19,few,TRBJ1-6,CATGGDGGPLHF
TRBD2,TRBV9,few,TRBJ2-1,CASSALAGGPTYNEQFF
TRBD1,TRBV29-1,few,TRBJ1-1,CSGDRPNTEAFF
TRBD1,TRBV7-2,few,TRBJ1-5,CASSPGDRESQPQHF
-,TRBV27,few,TRBJ1-1,CASSLSLRFAFF
-,TRBV6-5,few,TRBJ1-2,CASSYGTNGGYGYTF
-,TRBV2,few,TRBJ1-5,CASSEELQPQHF
-,TRBV5-6,few,TRBJ1-5,CASSGGGIQPQHF
-,TRBV5-1,-,TRBJ2-1,CASSLALESYNEQFF
-,TRBV7-2,few,TRBJ2-5,CASSSLGAETQYF
-,TRBV11-3,-,TRBJ2-3,CASSFRRGSGSTDTQYF
-,TRBV14,-,TRBJ2-7,CASSQVPGVQYF
TRBD1,TRBV28,few,TRBJ2-1,CASRLPGQNEQFF
-,TRBV28,-,TRBJ2-7,CASSPAGGPRNEQYF
TRBD2,TRBV5-4,-,TRBJ2-3,CASSLRLAGSTDTQYF
-,TRBV5-1,-,TRBJ2-6,CASVAGPGANVLTF
TRBD1,TRBV5-1,few,TRBJ1-2,CASSSNSGQGFYGYTF
TRBD2,TRBV7-6,-,TRBJ2-1,CASSGLRGGLYNEQFF
-,TRBV7-3,-,TRBJ2-7,CASSRTGLPDEQYF
TRBD1,TRBV28,few,TRBJ2-3,CASSLTGTGGPTQYF
-,TRBV5-1,few,TRBJ1-5,CASSLESSPYQPQHF
-,TRBV28,few,TRBJ2-6,CASRNSGSGANVLTF